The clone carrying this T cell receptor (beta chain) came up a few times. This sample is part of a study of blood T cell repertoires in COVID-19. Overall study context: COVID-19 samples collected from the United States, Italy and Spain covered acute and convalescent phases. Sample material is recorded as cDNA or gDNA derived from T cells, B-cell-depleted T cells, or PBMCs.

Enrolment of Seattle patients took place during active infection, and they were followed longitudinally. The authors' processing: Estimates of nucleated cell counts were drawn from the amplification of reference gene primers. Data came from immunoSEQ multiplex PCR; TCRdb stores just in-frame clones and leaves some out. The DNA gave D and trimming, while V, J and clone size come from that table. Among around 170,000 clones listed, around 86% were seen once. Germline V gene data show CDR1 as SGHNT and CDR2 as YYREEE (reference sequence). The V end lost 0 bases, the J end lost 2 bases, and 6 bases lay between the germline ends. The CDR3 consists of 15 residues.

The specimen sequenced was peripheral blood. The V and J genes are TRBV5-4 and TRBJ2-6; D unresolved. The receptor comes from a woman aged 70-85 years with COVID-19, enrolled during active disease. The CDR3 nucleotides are TGTGCCAGCAGCTTGGATCTTACTGGGGCCAACGTCCTGACTTTC. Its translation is CASSLDLTGANVLTF.